This T cell receptor beta chain was recorded in a study of T cell responses to AZD1222 COVID-19 vaccine. General study findings and limits: There were vaccine-associated CD4 TCRs across spike, dominant at 160-218 and 743-854. Reportedly, nearly half the spike-specific TCRs target unmutated variant regions. Spike-specific TCR breadth and depth both grew after two AZD1222 doses. Scientists sampled the repertoires only once the peak T cell response had passed.

The CDR3 covers 16 residues. CDR1 and CDR2 from the germline V gene are SGHDN and FVKESK. With 4 bases removed from V and 7 bases from J, the gap between germline ends came to 23 bases. Repertoires were generated with immunoSEQ multiplex PCR, while TCRdb's copy carries only in-frame clones and drops some. Here the sample spans around 170,000 clones, approximately 90% being singletons. A remark on this clone: Its cognate antigen is unknown.

The TCR was taken from an adult in good health. The specimen comprised peripheral blood, sampled on day 0 of AZD1222 vaccination. This sequence joins TRBV14 and TRBJ2-7; perhaps D is TRBD1 or TRBD2 (5 bases each). For the CDR3, the DNA is TGTGCCAGCAGCCGATACCCCGGGACCCTCTCTTTGGAGCAGTACTTC. This translates into CASSRYPGTLSLEQYF.